The 11 T cell receptor beta chains presented below share a single source sample, sequenced in a study of beta chain features in type 1 diabetes. Study-level points and caveats: A moderate, significant TCRB CDR3 shortening appeared in type 1 diabetes across four CD4+ subsets.

The antigens for these receptors are not known. Of the isolated RNA, all was reverse transcribed, and so the sequenced material was expressed TCRB transcripts. Assay used: immunoSEQ multiplex PCR; TCRdb lists only in-frame clones, some missing. The data contain about 390,000 clones, 9.5% to 10% of them seen just once; the ten biggest clones take up roughly 0.54%. Sequencing was done on a sample of central memory CD4+ T cells from blood. These receptors were taken from a man in his thirties or forties with type 1 diabetes.

The chain recombines TRBV5-4 with TRBJ2-1; no definite D call. CDR1 and CDR2 (germline): SGHNT, YYREEE (reference sequence). The CDR3 runs 13 residues. Between the trimmed V and J ends, which lost 2 bases and 7 bases, there was a span of 10 bases. The CDR3 loop is CASSFWGANEQFF. The CDR3 coding sequence is TGTGCCAGCAGCTTCTGGGGTGCTAATGAGCAGTTCTTC.

This clone was detected many times. The chain combines TRBV6-4 with TRBJ1-1; 9 bases are shared with TRBD1. V was pared by 4 bases and J by 5 bases, with 11 bases of the junction left unmatched. Germline-derived CDR1 and CDR2 are MRHNA and SNTAGT. The CDR3 spans 16 residues. CDR3 protein: CASSVRPGQGRTEAFF. CDR3 coding DNA: TGTGCCAGCAGTGTCCGGCCGGGACAGGGCCGGACTGAAGCTTTCTTT.

This clone occurred a few times. The V call is TRBV11-3, the J call TRBJ2-1, with a weak D call TRBD1 (5 bases). With 2 bases removed from V and 5 bases from J, the gap between germline ends came to 13 bases. The CDR3 extends over 15 amino acids. The germline V gene encodes CDR1 SGHNT and CDR2 YENEEA. The chain's CDR3 is CASSLMSGIDNEQFF. The DNA for the CDR3 is TGTGCCAGCAGCTTAATGTCAGGGATCGACAATGAGCAGTTCTTC.

This clone has only a few counts. The chain joins TRBV27 to TRBJ2-1; 10 bases align to TRBD1. Germline CDR1 is MNHEY and CDR2 is SMNVEV (reference sequence). This CDR3 has 14 amino acids. Trimming removed 4 bases from V and 7 bases from J; junction bases left unmatched: 4. CDR3 amino acids: CASSSGQGWNEQFF. CDR3 nucleotides: TGTGCCAGCAGTTCGGGACAGGGGTGGAATGAGCAGTTCTTC.

The rearrangement links TRBV29-1 to TRBJ1-1; a possible D gene is TRBD1 (5 bases). There are 13 residues in the CDR3. Trimming removed 4 bases at V and 1 base at J, with 10 bases between. Germline CDR1 is SQVTM and CDR2 is ANQGSEA. The CDR3 DNA follows: TGCAGCGTTGGGAAGGGGCCGAACACTGAAGCTTTCTTT. It codes for CSVGKGPNTEAFF.

In this sample, this clone turned up a few times. V is TRBV6-6 and J is TRBJ2-1, with TRBD1 matching 12 bases. Germline CDR1 and CDR2: MNHNY and SVGAGI (reference sequence). The trim removed 4 bases at V and 7 bases at J, leaving 5 bases unmatched. CDR3 length: 15 residues. The CDR3 sequence: CASSSPGQGANEQFF. The CDR3 DNA sequence: TGTGCCAGCAGTTCGCCGGGACAGGGGGCGAATGAGCAGTTCTTC.

Concerning this clone: This may come from a read error, since a much larger clone is one base off. The chain recombines TRBV11-1 with TRBJ2-5; 8 positions agree with TRBD1. The DNA end is more similar to TRBJ2-7, so the J call may be wrong. Germline loops: CDR1 SGHAT, CDR2 FQDESV (reference sequence). The CDR3 runs 13 residues. The CDR3 nucleotides read TGTGCCAGCAGCTCCGGACAGGGCTACGAGCAGTACTTC. Amino acid sequence: CASSSGQGYEQYF.

The table lists this clone with a few counts. The gene calls are TRBV19 and TRBJ1-5; tentatively, D is TRBD1 (6 bases). Germline values: CDR1 LNHDA, CDR2 SQIVND (reference sequence). V shed 6 bases and J shed 7 bases, with 25 bases lying between them. This CDR3 has 17 residues. In DNA, the CDR3 is TGTGCCAGTAGCTTCCGGTGGGACACCTTCATACGGCAGCCCCAGCATTTT. Its protein is CASSFRWDTFIRQPQHF. The full variable domain, in which reference TRBV19 and TRBJ1-5 provide the parts outside the CDR3, is DGGITQSPKYLFRKEGQNVTLSCEQNLNHDAMYWYRQDPGQGLRLIYYSQIVNDFQKGDIAEGYSVSREKKESFPLTVTSAQKNPTAFYLCASSFRWDTFIRQPQHFGDGTRLSIL.

Concerning this clone: A read error may produce the germline difference seen at one junction end. The chain recombines TRBV6-1 with TRBJ1-1, with D possibly matching TRBD1 (6 bases). The V gene's germline CDR1 is MNHNS and CDR2 SASEGT. The CDR3 is 14 amino acids. CDR3 DNA sequence: TGTGCCATCAGTGAGTCGGGAGGGGGGACTGAAGCTTTCTTT. Amino acids: CAISESGGGTEAFF.

In its sample, this clone was seen many times. The V and J genes are TRBV28 and TRBJ2-7; possible D gene TRBD1, 6 bases. V dropped 3 bases and J dropped 2 bases, with 20 bases sitting between them. CDR1 is MDHEN, CDR2 SYDVKM, per germline. The CDR3 has 17 amino acids. CDR3 residues: CASSFLQGQIGPYEQYF. CDR3 DNA: TGTGCCAGCAGTTTCCTCCAGGGGCAAATAGGCCCCTACGAGCAGTACTTC.

The J gene is TRBJ1-4, the V gene TRBV7-8, with a possible D match to TRBD1 (6 bases). The CDR3 length is 14 residues. Germline values: CDR1 SGHVS, CDR2 FQNEAQ. V lost 3 bases, J lost 8 bases, and 13 bases lay in between. Here the CDR3 DNA reads TGTGCCAGCAGCTTTGGACAGTCAAGGGAAAAACTGTTTTTT. Its translation: CASSFGQSREKLFF.